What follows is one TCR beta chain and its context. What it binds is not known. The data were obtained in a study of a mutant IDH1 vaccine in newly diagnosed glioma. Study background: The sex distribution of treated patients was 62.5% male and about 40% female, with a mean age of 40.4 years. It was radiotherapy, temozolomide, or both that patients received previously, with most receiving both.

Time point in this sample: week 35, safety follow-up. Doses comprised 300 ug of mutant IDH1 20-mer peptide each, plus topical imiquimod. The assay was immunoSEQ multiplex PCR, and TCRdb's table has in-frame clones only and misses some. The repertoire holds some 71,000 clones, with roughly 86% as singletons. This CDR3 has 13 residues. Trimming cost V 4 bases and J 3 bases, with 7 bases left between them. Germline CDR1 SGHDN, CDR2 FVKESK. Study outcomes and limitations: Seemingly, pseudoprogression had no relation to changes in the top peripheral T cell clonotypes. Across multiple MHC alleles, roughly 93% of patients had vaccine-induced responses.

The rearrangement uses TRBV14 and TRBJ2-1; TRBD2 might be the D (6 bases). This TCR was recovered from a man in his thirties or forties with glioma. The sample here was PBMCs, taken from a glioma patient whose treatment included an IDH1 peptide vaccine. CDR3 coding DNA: TGTGCCAGCAGCCGGGACTTCTACAATGAGCAGTTCTTC. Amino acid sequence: CASSRDFYNEQFF.